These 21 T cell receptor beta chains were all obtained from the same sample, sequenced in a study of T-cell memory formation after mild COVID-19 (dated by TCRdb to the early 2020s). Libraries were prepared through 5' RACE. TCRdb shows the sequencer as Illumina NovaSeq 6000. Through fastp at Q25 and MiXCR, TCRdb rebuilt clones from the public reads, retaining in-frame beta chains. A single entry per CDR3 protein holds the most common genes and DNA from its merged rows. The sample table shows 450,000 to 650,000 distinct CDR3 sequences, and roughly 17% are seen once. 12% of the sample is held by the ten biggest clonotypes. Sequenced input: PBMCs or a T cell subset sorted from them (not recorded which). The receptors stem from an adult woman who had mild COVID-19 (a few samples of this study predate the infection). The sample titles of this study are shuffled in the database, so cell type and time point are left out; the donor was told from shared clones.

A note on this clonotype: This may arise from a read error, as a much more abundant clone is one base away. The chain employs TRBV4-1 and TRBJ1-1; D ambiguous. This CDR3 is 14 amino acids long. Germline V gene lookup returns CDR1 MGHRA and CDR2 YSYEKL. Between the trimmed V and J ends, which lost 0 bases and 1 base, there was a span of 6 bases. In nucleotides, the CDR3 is TGCGCCAGCAGCCAAGAACCGGGGAACACTGAAGCTTTCTTT. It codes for CASSQEPGNTEAFF.

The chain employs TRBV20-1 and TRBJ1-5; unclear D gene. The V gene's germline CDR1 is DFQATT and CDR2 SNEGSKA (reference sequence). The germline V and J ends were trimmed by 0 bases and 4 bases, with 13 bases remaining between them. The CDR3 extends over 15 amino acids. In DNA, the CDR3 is TGCAGTGCTAGAGATCGCAGAAATCCTAATCAGCCCCAGCATTTT. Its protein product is CSARDRRNPNQPQHF.

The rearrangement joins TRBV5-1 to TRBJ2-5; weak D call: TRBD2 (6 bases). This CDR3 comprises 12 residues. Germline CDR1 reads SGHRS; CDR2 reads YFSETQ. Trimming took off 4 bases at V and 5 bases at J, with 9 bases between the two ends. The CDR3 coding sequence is TGCGCCAGCAGCGGGGGGACGGAGACCCAGTACTTC. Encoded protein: CASSGGTETQYF.

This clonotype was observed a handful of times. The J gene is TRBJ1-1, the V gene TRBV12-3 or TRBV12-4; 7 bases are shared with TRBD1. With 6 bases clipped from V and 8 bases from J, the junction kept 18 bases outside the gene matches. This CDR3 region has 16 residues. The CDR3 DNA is TGTGCCAGCAGCTCTTATCGCGGTCAGGGGGTTGAGGAAGCTTTCTTT. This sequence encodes CASSSYRGQGVEEAFF.

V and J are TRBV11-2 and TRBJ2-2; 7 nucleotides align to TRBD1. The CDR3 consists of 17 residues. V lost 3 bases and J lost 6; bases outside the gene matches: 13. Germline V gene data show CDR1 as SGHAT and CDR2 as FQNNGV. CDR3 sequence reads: CASSFPGQRIWAGELFF. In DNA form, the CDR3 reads TGTGCCAGCAGCTTCCCGGGACAGCGCATTTGGGCCGGGGAGCTGTTTTTT.

In DNA, the CDR3 is TGTGCCAGCAGTGAGATAAGACAGGGGGCGCGGGTCGGGGAGCTGTTTTTT. It yields the protein CASSEIRQGARVGELFF. This chain uses TRBV6-1 with TRBJ2-2, with 10 bases that match TRBD1. The CDR3 runs to 17 residues. With 3 bases clipped from V and 7 bases from J, the junction kept 11 bases outside the gene matches. Germline CDR1 is MNHNS and CDR2 is SASEGT.

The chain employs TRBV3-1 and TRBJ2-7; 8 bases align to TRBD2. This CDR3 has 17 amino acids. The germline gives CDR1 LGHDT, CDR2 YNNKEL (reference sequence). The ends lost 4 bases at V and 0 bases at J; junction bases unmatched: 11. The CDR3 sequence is CASSRYGGAGNSYEQYF. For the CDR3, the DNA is TGTGCCAGCAGCCGCTACGGGGGGGCAGGAAACTCCTACGAGCAGTACTTC.

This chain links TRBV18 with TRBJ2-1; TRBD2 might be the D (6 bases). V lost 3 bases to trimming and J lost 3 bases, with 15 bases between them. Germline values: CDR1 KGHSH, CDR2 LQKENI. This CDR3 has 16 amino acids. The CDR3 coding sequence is TGTGCCAGCTCACCCGGGTCAACGGGAGTCTACAATGAGCAGTTCTTC. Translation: CASSPGSTGVYNEQFF.

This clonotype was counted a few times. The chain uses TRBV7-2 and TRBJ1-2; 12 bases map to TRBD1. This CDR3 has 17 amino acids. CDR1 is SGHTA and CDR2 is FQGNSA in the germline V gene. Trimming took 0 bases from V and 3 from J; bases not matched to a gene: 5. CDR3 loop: CASSLAGQGALYYGYTF. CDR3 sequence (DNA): TGTGCCAGCAGCTTAGCGGGACAGGGGGCCCTATACTATGGCTACACCTTC.

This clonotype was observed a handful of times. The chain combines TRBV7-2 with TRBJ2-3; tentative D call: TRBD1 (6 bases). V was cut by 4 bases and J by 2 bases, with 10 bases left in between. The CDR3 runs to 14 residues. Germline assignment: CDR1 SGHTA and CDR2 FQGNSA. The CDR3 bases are TGTGCCAGCAGCTGGGACACTGTCACAGATACGCAGTATTTT. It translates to CASSWDTVTDTQYF. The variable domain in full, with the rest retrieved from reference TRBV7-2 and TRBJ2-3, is GAGVSQSPSNKVTEKGKDVELRCDPISGHTALYWYRQSLGQGLEFLIYFQGNSAPDKSGLPSDRFSAERTGGSVSTLTIQRTQQEDSAVYLCASSWDTVTDTQYFGPGTRLTVL.

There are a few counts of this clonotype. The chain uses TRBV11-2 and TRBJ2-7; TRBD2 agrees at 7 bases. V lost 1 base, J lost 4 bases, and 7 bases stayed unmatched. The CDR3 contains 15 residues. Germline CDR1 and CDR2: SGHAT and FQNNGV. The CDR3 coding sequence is TGTGCCAGCAGCTTAGCGGGAGGCCCCCCATACGAGCAGTACTTC. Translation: CASSLAGGPPYEQYF.

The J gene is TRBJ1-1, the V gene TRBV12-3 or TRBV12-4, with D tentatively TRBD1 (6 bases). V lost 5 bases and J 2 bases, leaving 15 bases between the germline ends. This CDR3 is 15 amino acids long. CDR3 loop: CASSLPGQANTEAFF. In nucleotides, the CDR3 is TGTGCCAGCAGTCTTCCGGGACAAGCTAACACTGAAGCTTTCTTT.

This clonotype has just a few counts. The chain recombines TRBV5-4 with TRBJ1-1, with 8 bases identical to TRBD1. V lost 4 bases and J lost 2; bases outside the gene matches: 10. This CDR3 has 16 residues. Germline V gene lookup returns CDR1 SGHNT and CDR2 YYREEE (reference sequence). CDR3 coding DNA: TGTGCCAGCAGCCTAGGAACAGGGGGAGAAAACACTGAAGCTTTCTTT. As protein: CASSLGTGGENTEAFF. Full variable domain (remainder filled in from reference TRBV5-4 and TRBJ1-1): ETGVTQSPTHLIKTRGQQVTLRCSSQSGHNTVSWYQQALGQGPQFIFQYYREEENGRGNFPPRFSGLQFPNYSSELNVNALELDDSALYLCASSLGTGGENTEAFFGQGTRLTVV.

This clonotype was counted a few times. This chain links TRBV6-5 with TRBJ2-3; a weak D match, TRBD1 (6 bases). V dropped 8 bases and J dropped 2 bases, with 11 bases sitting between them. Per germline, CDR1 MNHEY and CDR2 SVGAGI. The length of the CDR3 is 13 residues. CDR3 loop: CASAWDNTDTQYF. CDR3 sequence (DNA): TGTGCCAGCGCGTGGGACAACACAGATACGCAGTATTTT.

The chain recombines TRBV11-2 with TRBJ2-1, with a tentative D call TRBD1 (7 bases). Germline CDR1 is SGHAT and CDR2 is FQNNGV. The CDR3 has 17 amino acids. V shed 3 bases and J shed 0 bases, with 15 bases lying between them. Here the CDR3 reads CASSLVRGTVSYNEQFF. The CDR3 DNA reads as TGTGCCAGCAGCTTGGTCCGCGGGACAGTCTCCTACAATGAGCAGTTCTTC.

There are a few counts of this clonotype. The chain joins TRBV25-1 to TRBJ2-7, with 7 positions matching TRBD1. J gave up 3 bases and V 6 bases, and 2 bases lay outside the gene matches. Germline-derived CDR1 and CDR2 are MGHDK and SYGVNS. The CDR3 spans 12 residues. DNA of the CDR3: TGTGCCAGCAGACAGGGGTTCTACGAGCAGTACTTC. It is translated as CASRQGFYEQYF.

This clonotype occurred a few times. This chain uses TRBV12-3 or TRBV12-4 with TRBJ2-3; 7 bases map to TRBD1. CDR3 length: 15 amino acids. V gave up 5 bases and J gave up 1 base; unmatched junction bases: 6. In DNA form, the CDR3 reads TGTGCCAGCAGTAAAAGGGGGCTGGGCACAGATACGCAGTATTTT. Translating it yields CASSKRGLGTDTQYF.

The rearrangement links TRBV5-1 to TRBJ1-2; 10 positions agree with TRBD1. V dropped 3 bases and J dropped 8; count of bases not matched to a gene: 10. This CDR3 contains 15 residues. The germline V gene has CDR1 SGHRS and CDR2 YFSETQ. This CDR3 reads CASSSAGGTGEGYTF. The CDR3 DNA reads TGCGCCAGCAGCTCCGCTGGGGGGACAGGGGAAGGCTACACCTTC.

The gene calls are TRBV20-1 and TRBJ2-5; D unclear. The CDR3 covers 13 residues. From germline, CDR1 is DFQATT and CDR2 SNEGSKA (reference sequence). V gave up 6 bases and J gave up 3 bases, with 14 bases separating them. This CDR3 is CSAGEAPKETQYF. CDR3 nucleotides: TGCAGTGCCGGAGAGGCCCCTAAAGAGACCCAGTACTTC.

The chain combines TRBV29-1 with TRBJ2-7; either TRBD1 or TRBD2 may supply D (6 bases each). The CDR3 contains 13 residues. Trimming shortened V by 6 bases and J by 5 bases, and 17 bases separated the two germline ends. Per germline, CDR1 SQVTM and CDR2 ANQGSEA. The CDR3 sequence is CSVRGGRTDEQYF. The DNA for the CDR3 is TGCAGCGTCCGAGGGGGGCGCACGGACGAGCAGTACTTC.

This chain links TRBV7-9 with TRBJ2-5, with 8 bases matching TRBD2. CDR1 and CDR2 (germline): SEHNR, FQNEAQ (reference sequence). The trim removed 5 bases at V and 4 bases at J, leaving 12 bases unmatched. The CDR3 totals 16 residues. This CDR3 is CASSPQTGGRVETQYF. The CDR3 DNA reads TGTGCCAGCAGCCCACAGACGGGAGGGAGAGTAGAGACCCAGTACTTC.